This T cell receptor beta chain originates from a study of blood T cell repertoires in COVID-19 (dated by TCRdb to between 2020 and 2021). Context from the whole study: The collaborator samples originated in the United States, Italy and Spain and spanned the acute and convalescent phases of COVID-19. The prospective study material was composed of cDNA or gDNA derived from T cells, B-cell-depleted T cells, or PBMCs. Subjects who had been exposed to COVID-19, were actively infected with it, or had recovered from it provided the deeply sampled blood TCRbeta repertoires that made up the dataset. The repertoires were released in a freely available public database meant as a resource for research on the immune response to SARS-CoV-2. Samples came from the ongoing ImmuneRACE study (first 160 participants) plus 1,254 subjects from 6 global collaborators. A de-identified subject ID, COVID-19 status, age in years and sex were almost always included in the sample metadata. Where available, HLA class I and class II types were taken from metadata supplied by the sample provider and were not determined by assay-based typing.

TCRbeta CDR3 regions were amplified from genomic DNA using the immunoSEQ Assay, a bias-controlled multiplex PCR. The study's own analysis went as follows. Nucleated cell counts per sample were estimated from amplification of reference gene primers within the assay. Sequence reads were collapsed and filtered to measure the absolute abundance of every unique TCRbeta CDR3 rearrangement. Productive Simpson clonality was computed per sample as the square root of Simpson's diversity index over productive rearrangements. The immuneACCESS repertoire file appears here via TCRdb, limited to in-frame rearrangements. These files lack a portion of the clones; in checked studies, under half of the deficit traces to unresolved V genes, and the cause of the others is not known. From that table come the V and J calls and clone size; the DNA was used to work out D and trimming. This sample holds hundreds of thousands of clones; 89% were observed only once. The top ten clones comprise around 3% of the sample.

The research as a whole found: How much clinical and demographic metadata was included differed by source and by participant, and the metadata was provided uncurated.

This clone was seen once. Its target antigen remains unknown. Per-nucleotide qualities are absent, and no much larger clonotype sits a single base away. V loses 1 base at its end and J loses 7 bases; junction bases beyond the gene matches: 15. CDR1 is given as SNHLY and CDR2 as FYNNEI, both from the germline V gene. The CDR3 covers 18 residues, taking in both the cysteine and the phenylalanine. Only the CDR3 DNA is retained, 54 bases long and in frame from the first base. One collaborating source in Seattle enrolled patients while the patients were actively infected and followed the patients over time throughout the course of disease. Collaborating institutions collected whole blood in K2EDTA tubes following their own protocols. For TCRbeta analysis, collaborator samples were shipped as frozen whole blood, as isolated PBMCs, or as DNA extracted from either sample type.

Sequencing was done on a sample of peripheral blood. Recombination joined TRBV2 with TRBJ1-5; 8 of the junction bases match TRBD1. This TCR was sampled from a woman aged 25 to 39 with COVID-19, enrolled during active disease. The CDR3 is CASSEVGGTDRVDQPQHF. The DNA sequence is TGTGCCAGCAGTGAAGTTGGGGGGACGGACAGGGTTGACCAGCCCCAGCATTTT.